Included here is one TCR beta chain sequence, with context. What it binds is not known. Method: immunoSEQ multiplex PCR; TCRdb's copy keeps in-frame clones and lacks some. The profile shows 85,000 to 130,000 clones, 85% to 95% of them singletons. The data belong to a study of siplizumab effects on memory and regulatory T cells. General study results and limits: For mappable alloreactive CD4+ clones, the mean Treg-derived fraction was around 66% with siplizumab and approximately 27% in controls.

Germline V gene lookup returns CDR1 SEHNR and CDR2 FQNEAQ (reference sequence). Trimming took 1 base from V and 5 from J; bases not matched to a gene: 7. The CDR3 runs to 15 residues. The TCR sequence derives from a human donor in good health. This chain joins TRBV7-9 and TRBJ2-5, with 7 bases that match TRBD1. Specimen: Tregs sorted from blood. The CDR3 loop is CASSLVRDRKETQYF. CDR3 DNA sequence: TGTGCCAGCAGCTTAGTCCGGGACAGAAAGGAGACCCAGTACTTC.